This is a list of T cell receptor beta chains from one sample in a study of OX40 agonist ivuxolimab in advanced cancers. Assay: immunoSEQ multiplex PCR; the TCRdb copy retains only in-frame clones and omits some. The data hold fewer than 60,000 clones, with 82% observed a single time. Sequenced material: CD4+ or CD8+ T cells sorted from blood, taken in a trial of the OX40 agonist ivuxolimab. The receptor source for this set is an adult with an advanced solid tumor such as melanoma, head and neck, liver or kidney cancer. CDR3s leave out the opening cysteine and the closing phenylalanine or tryptophan.

TRBV7-9	15	TRBJ2-6	ASSLGKTYAGANVLT
TRBV25-1	12	TRBJ1-1	ASRVNFAGTEAF
TRBV10-3	12	TRBJ2-1	AINRAGGNNEQF
TRBV5-1	12	TRBJ1-5	ASSWGQGNQPQH
TRBV5-6	10	TRBJ1-4	ASSLWDEKLF
TRBV5-1	12	TRBJ2-1	ASSFSGKSNEQF
TRBV12-5	13	TRBJ1-1	ASDPGQGRNTEAF
TRBV18	11	TRBJ1-2	ASSPEWDYGYT
TRBV10-3	10	TRBJ1-1	AIREGNTEAF
TRBV7-2	17	TRBJ1-4	ASSASYPGKLSTNEKLF
TRBV6-6	13	TRBJ2-7	ASSYSQHRTYEQY
TRBV5-4	12	TRBJ2-7	ASSLVVVPYEQY
TRBV7-9	10	TRBJ2-3	ASSPWTDTQY
TRBV6-5	11	TRBJ1-1	ASTRLGDTEAF
TRBV11-2	11	TRBJ2-1	ASSARQYNEQF
TRBV9	13	TRBJ1-1	ASSVVGRMNTEAF
TRBV6-6	14	TRBJ2-2	ASRRETGIDTGELF
TRBV5-5	12	TRBJ1-5	ASSSTGGSQPQH
TRBV19	12	TRBJ1-4	ASSLGTSNEKLF